A selection of T cell receptor beta chains follows, all from one sample in a study of OX40 agonist ivuxolimab in advanced cancers. Sequencing used immunoSEQ multiplex PCR; TCRdb keeps in-frame clones, though not all of them. The sample yields 75,000 or so clones, approximately 85% seen once. The specimen comprised CD4+ or CD8+ T cells sorted from blood, sampled in a trial of the OX40 agonist ivuxolimab. These TCRs come from an adult with an advanced solid tumor such as melanoma, head and neck, liver or kidney cancer. Both conserved end residues are part of each CDR3. The order of the fields is J gene, clone size, V gene, D gene, CDR3 DNA, CDR3 protein. A D gene is named only where the DNA matches it firmly. Expanded clones get a size class; other rows say once, few or many, or leave the size out.

j_gene: TRBJ2-2
abundance: .
v_gene: TRBV6-5
d_gene: TRBD2
CDR3nt: TGTGCCAGCAGTTCTCTAGCGGGCTTACACACCGGGGAGCTGTTTTTT
CDR3aa: CASSSLAGLHTGELFF

j_gene: TRBJ1-2
abundance: .
v_gene: TRBV7-2
d_gene: .
CDR3nt: TGTGCCAGCAGCCCGATCAATACGAACTATGGCTACACCTTC
CDR3aa: CASSPINTNYGYTF

j_gene: TRBJ2-3
abundance: .
v_gene: TRBV28
d_gene: .
CDR3nt: TGTGCCAGCATGGCTGGCACAGATACGCAGTATTTT
CDR3aa: CASMAGTDTQYF

j_gene: TRBJ2-7
abundance: .
v_gene: TRBV6-1
d_gene: .
CDR3nt: TGTGCCAGCAGTGAACAGGGGCAGTACTTC
CDR3aa: CASSEQGQYF

j_gene: TRBJ2-3
abundance: .
v_gene: TRBV7-2
d_gene: TRBD2
CDR3nt: TGTGCCAGCAGCCCGGGACTAGCGGACACAGATACGCAGTATTTT
CDR3aa: CASSPGLADTDTQYF

j_gene: TRBJ1-4
abundance: .
v_gene: TRBV10-3
d_gene: .
CDR3nt: TGTGCCATCAGTGCCTTTGAAGGAGTCTGGGCTAATGAAAAACTGTTTTTT
CDR3aa: CAISAFEGVWANEKLFF

j_gene: TRBJ2-1
abundance: .
v_gene: TRBV30
d_gene: .
CDR3nt: TGTGCCTGGGGGGCAGGGGTTTTCAATGAGCAGTTCTTC
CDR3aa: CAWGAGVFNEQFF

j_gene: TRBJ1-5
abundance: few
v_gene: TRBV7-9
d_gene: .
CDR3nt: TGTGCCAGCACCAGGGGAGCGGAGGGTCAGCCCCAGCATTTT
CDR3aa: CASTRGAEGQPQHF

j_gene: TRBJ1-4
abundance: .
v_gene: TRBV27
d_gene: .
CDR3nt: TGTGCCAGCAGTCCATCATACGCAACTAATGAAAAACTGTTTTTT
CDR3aa: CASSPSYATNEKLFF

j_gene: TRBJ2-5
abundance: .
v_gene: TRBV6-1
d_gene: .
CDR3nt: TGTGCCAGCAGTGAATTCCTGAGTCAAGAGACCCAGTACTTC
CDR3aa: CASSEFLSQETQYF

j_gene: TRBJ1-1
abundance: .
v_gene: TRBV7-8
d_gene: .
CDR3nt: TGTGCCAGCAGCTTAGCGGTAACAGGAGCTGAAGCTTTCTTT
CDR3aa: CASSLAVTGAEAFF

j_gene: TRBJ2-4
abundance: .
v_gene: TRBV10-3
d_gene: TRBD2
CDR3nt: TGTGCCATCAGTGCGCTCGGGACTAGCGGGAGTCAAAACATTCAGTACTTC
CDR3aa: CAISALGTSGSQNIQYF

j_gene: TRBJ2-2
abundance: .
v_gene: TRBV28
d_gene: TRBD2
CDR3nt: TGTGCCAGCCTATGGCGGGGGGCGGGCACCGGGGAGCTGTTTTTT
CDR3aa: CASLWRGAGTGELFF

j_gene: TRBJ2-7
abundance: .
v_gene: TRBV5-6
d_gene: .
CDR3nt: TGTGCCAGCAGCCGCCCCCGACAGTCCTACGAGCAGTACTTC
CDR3aa: CASSRPRQSYEQYF

j_gene: TRBJ2-7
abundance: .
v_gene: TRBV30
d_gene: TRBD1
CDR3nt: TGTGCCTGGAGCGGACAGGGCGGCGAGCAGTACTTC
CDR3aa: CAWSGQGGEQYF

j_gene: TRBJ2-5
abundance: .
v_gene: TRBV4-1
d_gene: TRBD2
CDR3nt: TGCGCCAGCAGCCAAGACGATGGACCAGGGAGGGAGGCCCAGTACTTC
CDR3aa: CASSQDDGPGREAQYF

j_gene: TRBJ2-5
abundance: few
v_gene: TRBV27
d_gene: .
CDR3nt: TGTGCCAGCAGTTTTAACCCTCTAGAGACCCAGTACTTC
CDR3aa: CASSFNPLETQYF

j_gene: TRBJ2-2
abundance: .
v_gene: TRBV27
d_gene: .
CDR3nt: TGTGCCAGCAGTTTGAGGCCCCTGGGGACCGGGGAGCTGTTTTTT
CDR3aa: CASSLRPLGTGELFF

j_gene: TRBJ2-2
abundance: .
v_gene: TRBV5-1
d_gene: .
CDR3nt: TGCGCCAGCAGCTTGGGGCGATCCGGGGAGCTGTTTTTT
CDR3aa: CASSLGRSGELFF

j_gene: TRBJ2-2
abundance: .
v_gene: TRBV5-1
d_gene: TRBD2
CDR3nt: TGCGCCAGCAGCTTGGGCTACGGGGGGGCCGGGGAGCTGTTTTTT
CDR3aa: CASSLGYGGAGELFF

j_gene: TRBJ2-3
abundance: .
v_gene: TRBV9
d_gene: TRBD1
CDR3nt: TGTGCCAGCAGCGTAGACAGGGGGCAGTCAGATACGCAGTATTTT
CDR3aa: CASSVDRGQSDTQYF

j_gene: TRBJ1-1
abundance: .
v_gene: TRBV27
d_gene: TRBD1
CDR3nt: TGTGCCAGCAGCTACGACAGGGGCGGCACTGAAGCTTTCTTT
CDR3aa: CASSYDRGGTEAFF

j_gene: TRBJ2-7
abundance: .
v_gene: TRBV19
d_gene: .
CDR3nt: TGTGCCAGTAGTACGGACTCCCCAGGCTCCTACGAGCAGTACTTC
CDR3aa: CASSTDSPGSYEQYF

j_gene: TRBJ2-1
abundance: .
v_gene: TRBV19
d_gene: TRBD2
CDR3nt: TGTGCCAGTAGTGAAACTAGCGGGGTCTACAATGAGCAGTTCTTC
CDR3aa: CASSETSGVYNEQFF

j_gene: TRBJ1-5
abundance: .
v_gene: TRBV6-1
d_gene: TRBD1
CDR3nt: TGTGCCAGCCGGGACAGGGTAAATCAGCCCCAGCATTTT
CDR3aa: CASRDRVNQPQHF

j_gene: TRBJ2-5
abundance: .
v_gene: TRBV11-2
d_gene: .
CDR3nt: TGTGCCAGCAGCACCCAGACAGGGAGGGAGACCCAGTACTTC
CDR3aa: CASSTQTGRETQYF

j_gene: TRBJ1-3
abundance: few
v_gene: TRBV4-1
d_gene: TRBD1
CDR3nt: TGCGCCAGCAGCCAAGGGCCCCAGGGGGCTGGAAACACCATATATTTT
CDR3aa: CASSQGPQGAGNTIYF